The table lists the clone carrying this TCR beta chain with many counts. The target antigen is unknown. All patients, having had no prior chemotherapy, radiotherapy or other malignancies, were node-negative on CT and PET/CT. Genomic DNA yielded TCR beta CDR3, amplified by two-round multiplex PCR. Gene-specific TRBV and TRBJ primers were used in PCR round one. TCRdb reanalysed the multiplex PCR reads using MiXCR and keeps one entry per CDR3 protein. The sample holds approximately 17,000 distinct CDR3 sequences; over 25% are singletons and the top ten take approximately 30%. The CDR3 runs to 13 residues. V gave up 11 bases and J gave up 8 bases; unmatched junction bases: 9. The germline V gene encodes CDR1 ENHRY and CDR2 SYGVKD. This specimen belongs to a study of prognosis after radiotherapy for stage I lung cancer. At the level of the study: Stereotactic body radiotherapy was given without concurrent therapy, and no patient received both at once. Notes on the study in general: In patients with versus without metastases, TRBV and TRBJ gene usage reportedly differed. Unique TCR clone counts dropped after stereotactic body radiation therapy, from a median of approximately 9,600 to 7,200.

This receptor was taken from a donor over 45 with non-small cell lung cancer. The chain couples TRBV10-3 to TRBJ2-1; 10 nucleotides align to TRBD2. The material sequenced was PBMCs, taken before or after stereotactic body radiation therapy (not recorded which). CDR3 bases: TGTGCCGTACTAGCGGGACCAGGGGATGAGCAGTTCTTC. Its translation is CAVLAGPGDEQFF.